One and the same sample provided the 23 T cell receptor beta chains below, sequenced in a study of regulatory T cells in long-lasting Graves disease. Time point noted: persistent/refractory GD, antithyroid drugs over 5 years with positive TRAb. PBMC RNA served as the TCR library source. Building of the TCR beta libraries involved iRepertoire HTBI primers and Arm-PCR of CDR3 regions. TCRdb used MiXCR to reprocess the multiplex PCR reads, holding one entry per CDR3 protein. The profile shows about 340,000 distinct CDR3 sequences, roughly 21% of them singletons. The sequencing here drew on peripheral blood mononuclear cells (PBMCs), taken when the disease was refractory, from a patient treated with antithyroid drugs. These receptors were collected from a female donor with Graves disease.

This clonotype has a count of ten or more. V gene TRBV24-1 combines with J gene TRBJ1-2; TRBD1 matches 8 bases. Germline loops: CDR1 KGHDR, CDR2 SFDVKD. The CDR3 sequence is 14 residues long. The junction had 7 bases not matched to a gene; V was cut back by 3 bases and J by 8 bases. This CDR3 is CATSDRTGRWGYTF. The CDR3 coding sequence is TGTGCCACCAGTGATCGGACAGGGCGGTGGGGCTACACCTTC.

Regarding this clonotype: A read error may be the cause here, since a much bigger clone is one base away. This sequence joins TRBV12-5 and TRBJ2-7, with 9 bases that match TRBD1. There are 17 residues in the CDR3. V trimming: 2 bases; J trimming: 5 bases; junction bases outside the gene matches: 13. Germline CDR1 and CDR2: LGHNT and FRNRAP. DNA of the CDR3: TGTGCTAGTGGTTTGTCAACCCGCACAGGGGGCGCGGACGAGCAGTACTTC. Amino acids: CASGLSTRTGGADEQYF.

This clonotype was observed many times. The chain recombines TRBV7-9 with TRBJ2-5; D is undetermined. This CDR3 has 13 residues. In germline, CDR1 is SEHNR, CDR2 FQNEAQ (reference sequence). Trimming cost V 10 bases and J 5 bases, with 17 bases left between them. The CDR3 sequence: CATQTYSEETQYF. For the CDR3, the DNA is TGTGCCACCCAGACATACTCTGAGGAGACCCAGTACTTC.

This clonotype was seen more than once but under ten times. The chain couples TRBV18 to TRBJ1-4; 8 bases are shared with TRBD1. The CDR3 is 14 amino acids. After removal of 3 bases from V and 8 bases from J, the junction contained 5 bases not matched to a gene. Germline-derived CDR1 and CDR2 are KGHSH and LQKENI. For the CDR3, the DNA is TGTGCCAGCTCACCGGGGACAGGAAGGGAAAAACTGTTTTTT. Amino acids: CASSPGTGREKLFF.

This clonotype has more than one count but fewer than ten. The gene calls are TRBV6-1 and TRBJ2-3; 8 bases map to TRBD1. Germline CDR1 reads MNHNS; CDR2 reads SASEGT. This CDR3 spans 14 amino acids. Unmatched junction bases numbered 5, after V lost 5 bases and J lost 4 bases. CDR3 sequence: CASSTDRVPDTQYF. The CDR3 nucleotides read TGTGCCAGCAGTACGGACAGGGTGCCAGATACGCAGTATTTT.

There are many counts of this clonotype. This rearrangement joins TRBV27 to TRBJ1-2, with TRBD1 identical over 9 bases. V shed 6 bases, J shed 2 bases, and the junction held 4 bases outside the gene matches. There are 14 residues in the CDR3. Germline lookup yields CDR1 MNHEY and CDR2 SMNVEV (reference sequence). Written as DNA, the CDR3 is TGTGCCAGCAGGCCGGGACAGGGAAACTATGGCTACACCTTC. Protein sequence: CASRPGQGNYGYTF.

In this sample, this clonotype turned up many times. V usage is TRBV27 and J usage is TRBJ2-5, with 8 bases fitting TRBD2. The CDR3 has 14 residues. CDR1 and CDR2 from the germline V gene are MNHEY and SMNVEV (reference sequence). V trimming: 3 bases; J trimming: 4 bases; junction bases outside the gene matches: 4. In DNA form, the CDR3 reads TGTGCCAGCAGTTTCGTCACTAGCGGAGAGACCCAGTACTTC. Translated, it gives CASSFVTSGETQYF.

This clonotype has a count of ten or more. The chain carries TRBV10-3 and TRBJ2-5; D not resolved. The CDR3 extends over 12 amino acids. Per germline, CDR1 ENHRY and CDR2 SYGVKD. V was shortened by 0 bases and J by 7 bases, with 6 bases between the two germline ends. This CDR3 reads CAISESDGTQYF. CDR3 in DNA: TGTGCCATCAGTGAGTCGGATGGGACCCAGTACTTC.

This clonotype has more than one count but fewer than ten. The rearrangement joins TRBV3-1 to TRBJ1-3; D may be TRBD1 (6 bases). The CDR3 length is 15 residues. Per the germline V gene, CDR1 is LGHDT and CDR2 is YNNKEL (reference sequence). V was trimmed by 0 bases and J by 4 bases, leaving 10 bases between them. This CDR3 reads CASSQDAGAGNTIYF. The CDR3, as DNA: TGTGCCAGCAGCCAAGACGCGGGGGCCGGAAACACCATATATTTT.

The chain joins TRBV5-6 to TRBJ2-7; D is perhaps TRBD2 (5 bases). The CDR3 spans 13 residues. V shed 0 bases and J shed 9 bases, with 13 bases lying between them. Germline assignment: CDR1 SGHDT and CDR2 YYEEEE. In DNA, the CDR3 is TGTGCCAGCAGCTTGGGGTACCAGGCGGGGCAGTACTTC. Its protein is CASSLGYQAGQYF.

This clonotype was recorded a few times. The chain links TRBV7-9 to TRBJ2-2; 9 bases match TRBD2. The CDR3 sequence is 15 residues long. Looked up from germline, CDR1 is SEHNR and CDR2 is FQNEAQ (reference sequence). Trimming removed 3 bases from V and 7 bases from J; junction bases left unmatched: 6. The CDR3, as DNA: TGTGCCAGCAGCTTTAGCGGGAGCGCGGTCGGGGAGCTGTTTTTT. Protein product: CASSFSGSAVGELFF.

The chain recombines TRBV6-1 with TRBJ2-5; unclear D gene. There are 14 residues in the CDR3. V was cut by 6 bases and J by 5 bases, with 16 bases left in between. CDR1 is MNHNS and CDR2 is SASEGT in the germline V gene. This CDR3 reads CASRPRRSAETQYF. CDR3 DNA: TGTGCCAGCAGGCCCAGAAGGAGCGCGGAGACCCAGTACTTC.

In this sample, this clonotype turned up a few times. The chain uses TRBV6-6 and TRBJ2-7, with D unresolved. Between the trimmed V and J ends, which lost 0 bases and 2 bases, there was a span of 5 bases. Germline V gives CDR1 MNHNY, CDR2 SVGAGI (reference sequence). This CDR3 region has 13 residues. DNA of the CDR3: TGTGCCAGCAGTTACTCGGGCACCTACGAGCAGTACTTC. Protein: CASSYSGTYEQYF.

Details on this clonotype: This may be a read error: a much more frequent sequence differs by one nucleotide. The conserved closing phenylalanine or tryptophan is absent in this CDR3, likely reflecting a read error. V usage is TRBV11-2 and J usage is TRBJ1-6; 9 nucleotides align to TRBD1. The CDR3 has 14 residues. V was pared by 5 bases and J by 10 bases, with 6 bases of the junction left unmatched. Germline values: CDR1 SGHAT, CDR2 FQNNGV. The CDR3 nucleotides are TGTGCCAGCAGCCGCGGGGACAGGGCCTCACCCCTCCACCTT. Amino acids: CASSRGDRASPLHL.

Remarks on this clonotype: Given the absence of the conserved phenylalanine or tryptophan at the CDR3 end, a read error is likely. The chain carries TRBV3-1 and TRBJ1-2, with D maybe TRBD1 (6 bases). V lost 1 base to trimming and J lost 4 bases, with 10 bases between them. Germline V gives CDR1 LGHDT, CDR2 YNNKEL (reference sequence). The CDR3 runs to 14 residues. CDR3 region: CASSQGGGFYGYTL. The CDR3 coding sequence is TGTGCCAGCAGCCAAGGAGGGGGGTTCTATGGCTACACCCTC.

This clonotype was recorded many times. The V gene is TRBV12-3 or TRBV12-4, the J gene TRBJ1-5, with a weak D call TRBD1 (6 bases). Trimming took off 1 base at V and 3 bases at J, with 10 bases between the two ends. The CDR3 runs to 15 residues. This chain's CDR3 is CASSLGDTVNQPQHF. CDR3 sequence (DNA): TGTGCCAGCAGTTTAGGGGACACAGTCAATCAGCCCCAGCATTTT.

V and J are TRBV12-3 or TRBV12-4 and TRBJ2-1, with D perhaps given as TRBD1 or TRBD2 (5 bases each). The CDR3 has 14 amino acids. V lost 7 bases and J 3 bases, leaving 13 bases between the germline ends. The CDR3 DNA sequence: TGTGCCAGCACCGAGGGGCGAGACTACAATGAGCAGTTCTTC. Its protein product is CASTEGRDYNEQFF.

This clonotype was picked up many times. The CDR3 loop is CASSPDRAINNSEAFF. CDR3 bases: TGTGCCAGCAGCCCGGACAGGGCCATCAACAATTCTGAAGCTTTCTTT. The rearrangement uses TRBV3-1 and TRBJ1-1, with TRBD1 matching over 8 bases. Trimming at V came to 4 bases and at J to 6 bases, leaving 13 bases not matched to a gene. Germline V gives CDR1 LGHDT, CDR2 YNNKEL (reference sequence). The CDR3 has 16 amino acids. The complete variable domain, with remaining parts taken from reference TRBV3-1 and TRBJ1-1, reads DTAVSQTPKYLVTQMGNDKSIKCEQNLGHDTMYWYKQDSKKFLKIMFSYNNKELIINETVPNRFSPKSPDKAHLNLHINSLELGDSAVYFCASSPDRAINNSEAFFGQGTRLTVV.

This clonotype has ten or more counts. The gene calls are TRBV28 and TRBJ2-5, with 7 bases matching TRBD2. V lost 6 bases, J lost 4 bases, and 17 bases stayed unmatched. The CDR3 sequence is 17 residues long. The germline gives CDR1 MDHEN, CDR2 SYDVKM. Here the CDR3 DNA reads TGTGCCAGCAGCCCGACCTGGGGCCGCGGGAGCGCAGAGACCCAGTACTTC. Residues: CASSPTWGRGSAETQYF.

The chain links TRBV11-2 to TRBJ2-6, with D uncertain. Germline CDR1 SGHAT, CDR2 FQNNGV. Trimming stripped 5 bases from V and 1 base from J, with 12 bases between. The CDR3 runs 16 residues. In DNA form, the CDR3 reads TGTGCCAGCAGCCTCTGGAAGTTTTCTGGGGCCAACGTCCTGACTTTC. This codes for CASSLWKFSGANVLTF.

In regard to this clonotype: A read error may be the cause here, since a much bigger clone is one base away. The missing conserved phenylalanine or tryptophan at the end of this CDR3 makes a read error likely. V usage is TRBV10-3 and J usage is TRBJ2-7, with 14 bases aligning to TRBD2. The CDR3 extends over 16 amino acids. The germline V gene has CDR1 ENHRY and CDR2 SYGVKD. As DNA, the CDR3 is TGTGCCAGCAGTCCCCCCGGACTAGCGGGAGGACACGAGCAGTACTCC. Its translation: CASSPPGLAGGHEQYS.

In this sample, this clonotype turned up many times. The chain links TRBV6-1 to TRBJ2-7; TRBD1 agrees at 9 bases. In germline, CDR1 is MNHNS, CDR2 SASEGT. This CDR3 comprises 15 residues. V lost 6 bases to trimming and J lost 3 bases; unmatched junction nucleotides: 9. Here the CDR3 DNA reads TGTGCCAGCAGGTCCGACAGGGGGGACCTCTACGAGCAGTACTTC. Translated, it gives CASRSDRGDLYEQYF.

This clonotype was recorded at least ten times. The chain carries TRBV6-5 and TRBJ2-5; TRBD2 matches at 10 bases. This CDR3 contains 17 residues. V lost 0 bases and J lost 3; bases outside the gene matches: 7. CDR1 and CDR2 (germline): MNHEY, SVGAGI. CDR3 protein: CASSYSPTSGDKETQYF. DNA for the CDR3: TGTGCCAGCAGTTACTCTCCTACTAGCGGGGATAAAGAGACCCAGTACTTC.